The clone carrying this TCR beta chain was seen once. Its target is unknown. This CDR3 region has 13 residues. The data were obtained in a study of T cell responses to AZD1222 COVID-19 vaccine. Study overall: Pooling covered second doses at about 4 or about 12 weeks. Study results and caveats: Clonal diversity was possibly underestimated; the donors were predominantly white British and more often female.

Assay used: immunoSEQ multiplex PCR; TCRdb lists only in-frame clones, some missing. Of more than 65,000 clones in the sample, more than 75% were seen once. The receptor was isolated from an adult in good health. The V call is TRBV21-1, the J call TRBJ1-5. TRBV21-1 corresponds to a pseudogene. This specimen consisted of peripheral blood, obtained on day 0 of AZD1222 vaccination. In DNA, the CDR3 is TGTGCCAGCAGCAAAGAGAGGGGTCAGCCCCAGCATTTT. It translates to CASSKERGQPQHF.